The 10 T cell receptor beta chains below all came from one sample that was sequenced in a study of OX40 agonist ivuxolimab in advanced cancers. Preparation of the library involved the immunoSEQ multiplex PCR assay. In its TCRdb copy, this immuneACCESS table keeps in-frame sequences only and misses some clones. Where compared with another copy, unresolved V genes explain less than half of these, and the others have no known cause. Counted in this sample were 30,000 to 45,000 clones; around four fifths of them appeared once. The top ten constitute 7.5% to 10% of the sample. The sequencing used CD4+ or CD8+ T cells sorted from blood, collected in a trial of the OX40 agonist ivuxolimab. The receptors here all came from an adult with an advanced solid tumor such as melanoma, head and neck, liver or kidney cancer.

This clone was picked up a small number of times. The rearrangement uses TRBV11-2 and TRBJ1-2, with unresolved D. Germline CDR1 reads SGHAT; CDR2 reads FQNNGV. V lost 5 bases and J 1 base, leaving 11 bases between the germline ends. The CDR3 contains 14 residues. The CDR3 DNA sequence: TGTGCCAGCAGCCCACTCGGAGTTAACTATGGCTACACCTTC. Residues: CASSPLGVNYGYTF. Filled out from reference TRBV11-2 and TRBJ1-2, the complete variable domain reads EAGVAQSPRYKIIEKRQSVAFWCNPISGHATLYWYQQILGQGPKLLIQFQNNGVVDDSQLPKDRFSAERLKGVDSTLKIQPAKLEDSAVYLCASSPLGVNYGYTFGSGTRLTVV.

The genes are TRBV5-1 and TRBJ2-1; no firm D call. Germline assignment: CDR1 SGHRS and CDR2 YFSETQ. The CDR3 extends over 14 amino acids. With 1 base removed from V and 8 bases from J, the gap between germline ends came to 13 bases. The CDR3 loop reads CASSLSLVGYEQFF. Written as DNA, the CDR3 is TGCGCCAGCAGCTTGAGTCTAGTGGGGTATGAGCAGTTCTTC.

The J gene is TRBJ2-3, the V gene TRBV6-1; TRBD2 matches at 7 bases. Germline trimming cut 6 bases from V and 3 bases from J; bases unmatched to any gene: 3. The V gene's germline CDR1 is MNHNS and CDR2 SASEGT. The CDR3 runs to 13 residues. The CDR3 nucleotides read TGTGCCAGCAGGGGGGGGAGGACAGATACGCAGTATTTT. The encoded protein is CASRGGRTDTQYF.

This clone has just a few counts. The CDR3 loop is CASSDTATYNEQFF. Here the CDR3 DNA reads TGTGCCAGCAGTGATACAGCCACCTACAATGAGCAGTTCTTC. This chain connects TRBV6-4 to TRBJ2-1; D call uncertain. Germline loops: CDR1 MRHNA, CDR2 SNTAGT. The CDR3 length is 14 residues. Trimming took off 3 bases at V and 2 bases at J, with 8 bases between the two ends.

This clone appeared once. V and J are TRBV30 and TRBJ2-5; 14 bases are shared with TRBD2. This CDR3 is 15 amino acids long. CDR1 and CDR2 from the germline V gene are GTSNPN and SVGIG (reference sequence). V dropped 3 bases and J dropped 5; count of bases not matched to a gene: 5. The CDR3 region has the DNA TGTGCCTGGAGCATGACTAGCGGGGGGGGCGAGACCCAGTACTTC. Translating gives CAWSMTSGGGETQYF.

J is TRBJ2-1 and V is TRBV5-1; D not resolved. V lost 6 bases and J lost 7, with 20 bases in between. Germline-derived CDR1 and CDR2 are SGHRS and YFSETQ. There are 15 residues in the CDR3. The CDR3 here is CASIPGPDPRNEQFF. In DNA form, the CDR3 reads TGCGCCAGCATCCCAGGCCCCGACCCCCGTAATGAGCAGTTCTTC.

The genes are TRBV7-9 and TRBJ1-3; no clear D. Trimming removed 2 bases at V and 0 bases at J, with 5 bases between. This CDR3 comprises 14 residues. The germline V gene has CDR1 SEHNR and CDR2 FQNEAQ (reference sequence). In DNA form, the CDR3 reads TGTGCCAGCAGCTTAAGGGACTCTGGAAACACCATATATTTT. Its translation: CASSLRDSGNTIYF.

DNA of the CDR3: TGTGCCAGCAGCTTAGCGCCAGGGGGAGAGGATACGCAGTATTTT. Translating gives CASSLAPGGEDTQYF. The chain combines TRBV7-6 with TRBJ2-3; 7 positions match TRBD1. J was trimmed by 6 bases and V by 0 bases; bases with no gene match: 6. The germline V gene has CDR1 SGHVS and CDR2 FNYEAQ. CDR3 length: 15 residues. Full variable domain (rest looked up from reference TRBV7-6 and TRBJ2-3): GAGVSQSPRYKVTKRGQDVALRCDPISGHVSLYWYRQALGQGPEFLTYFNYEAQQDKSGLPNDRFSAERPEGSISTLTIQRTEQRDSAMYRCASSLAPGGEDTQYFGPGTRLTVL.

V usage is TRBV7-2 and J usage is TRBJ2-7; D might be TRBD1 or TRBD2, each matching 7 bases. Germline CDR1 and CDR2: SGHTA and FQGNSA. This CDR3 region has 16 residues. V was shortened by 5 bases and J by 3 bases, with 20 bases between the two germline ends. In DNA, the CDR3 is TGTGCCAGCAGCACATGGTGGCAGGGGGGGGGCTACGAGCAGTACTTC. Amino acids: CASSTWWQGGGYEQYF.

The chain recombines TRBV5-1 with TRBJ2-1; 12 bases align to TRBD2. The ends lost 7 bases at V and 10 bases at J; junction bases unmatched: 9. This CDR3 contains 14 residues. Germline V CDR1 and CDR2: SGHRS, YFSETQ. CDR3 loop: CASFRTSGVGEQFF. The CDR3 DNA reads TGCGCCAGCTTCCGGACTAGCGGGGTCGGGGAGCAGTTCTTC.